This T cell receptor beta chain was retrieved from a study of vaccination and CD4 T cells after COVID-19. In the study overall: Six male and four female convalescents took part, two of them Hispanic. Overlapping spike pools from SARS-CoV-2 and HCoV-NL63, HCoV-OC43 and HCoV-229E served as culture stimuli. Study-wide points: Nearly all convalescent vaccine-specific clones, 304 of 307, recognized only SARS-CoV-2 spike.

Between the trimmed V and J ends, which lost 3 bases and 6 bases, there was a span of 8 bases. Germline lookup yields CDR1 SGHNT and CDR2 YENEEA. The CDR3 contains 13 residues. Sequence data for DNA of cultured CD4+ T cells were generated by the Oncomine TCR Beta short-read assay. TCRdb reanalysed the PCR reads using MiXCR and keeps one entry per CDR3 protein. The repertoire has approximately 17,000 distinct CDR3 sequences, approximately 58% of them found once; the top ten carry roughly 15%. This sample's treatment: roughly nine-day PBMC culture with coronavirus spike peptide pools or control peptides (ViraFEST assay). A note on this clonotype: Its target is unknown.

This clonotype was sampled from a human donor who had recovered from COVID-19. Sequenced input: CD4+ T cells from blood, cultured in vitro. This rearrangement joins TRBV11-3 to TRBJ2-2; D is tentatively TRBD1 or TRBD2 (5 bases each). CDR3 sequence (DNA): TGTGCCAGCAGCTTGGGGGTCGCCGGGGAGCTGTTTTTT. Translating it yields CASSLGVAGELFF.